These 23 T cell receptor beta chains were sequenced from one sample in a study of T cells in Graves' hyperthyroidism and ophthalmopathy. The source material, RNA transcripts, was used to amplify TCR beta CDR3 regions. HTBI primers were the set used in a first-round RT-PCR of the TCR CDR3. TCRdb recomputed calls from the multiplex PCR reads with MiXCR, one row per CDR3 protein. The sample lists about 640,000 distinct CDR3 sequences, around 20% occurring once. Sequencing used blood. These TCRs come from a man aged 30 to 45 with Graves' ophthalmopathy.

This clonotype appeared a few times. The chain uses TRBV7-2 and TRBJ2-7; no reliable D call. Trimming stripped 0 bases from V and 4 bases from J, with 10 bases between. There are 14 residues in the CDR3. Germline V gene sequence: CDR1 SGHTA, CDR2 FQGNSA. CDR3 residues: CASSLARLSYEQYF. The CDR3 region has the DNA TGTGCCAGCAGCTTAGCGCGGCTTTCTTACGAGCAGTACTTC.

A word on this clonotype: This likely comes from a read error, as the CDR3 has no conserved phenylalanine or tryptophan at its end. The chain uses TRBV28 and TRBJ2-2; 8 bases map to TRBD1. V gave up 6 bases and J gave up 3 bases; unmatched junction bases: 9. Germline V gene lookup returns CDR1 MDHEN and CDR2 SYDVKM. This CDR3 contains 16 residues. CDR3 sequence: CASSLGQGADTGELFS. CDR3 nucleotide sequence: TGTGCCAGCAGCCTAGGACAGGGAGCAGACACCGGGGAGCTGTTTTCT.

Comments on this clonotype: It may be a read error: a sequence one base away is much more abundant. V and J are TRBV28 and TRBJ2-5; no clear D gene. Germline CDR1 is MDHEN and CDR2 is SYDVKM. This CDR3 has 13 amino acids. This CDR3 is CASSFTPREAQYF. As DNA, the CDR3 is TGTGCCAGCAGTTTTACCCCAAGAGAGGCCCAGTACTTC.

This clonotype was counted a few times. The V and J genes are TRBV4-1 and TRBJ1-5; D gene ambiguous. The length of the CDR3 is 17 residues. Per the germline V gene, CDR1 is MGHRA and CDR2 is YSYEKL. Trimming stripped 0 bases from V and 0 bases from J, with 12 bases between. CDR3 nucleotide sequence: TGCGCCAGCAGCCAAGATCCGCAGCGTTATAGCAATCAGCCCCAGCATTTT. As protein: CASSQDPQRYSNQPQHF.

There are many counts of this clonotype. This chain links TRBV5-1 with TRBJ2-7; the match to TRBD1 covers 9 bases. The CDR3 runs 14 residues. Per the germline V gene, CDR1 is SGHRS and CDR2 is YFSETQ. V dropped 5 bases and J dropped 2; count of bases not matched to a gene: 5. The CDR3 protein is CASRSGTGTYEQYF. The CDR3 DNA reads TGCGCCAGCAGATCCGGGACAGGGACCTACGAGCAGTACTTC.

This clonotype appeared a few times. This sequence joins TRBV30 and TRBJ1-2; D ambiguous. The germline V gene encodes CDR1 GTSNPN and CDR2 SVGIG (reference sequence). The V end lost 0 bases, the J end lost 7 bases, and 9 bases lay between the germline ends. CDR3 length: 12 amino acids. The CDR3 region is CAWSVRQAGYTF. The CDR3 DNA follows: TGTGCCTGGAGTGTTCGTCAGGCTGGCTACACCTTC.

This chain uses TRBV29-1 with TRBJ2-2; D unclear. With 5 bases removed from V and 4 bases from J, the gap between germline ends came to 11 bases. CDR3 length: 13 residues. CDR1 is SQVTM and CDR2 is ANQGSEA in the germline V gene. CDR3 region: CSVFPSGTGELFF. CDR3 sequence (DNA): TGCAGCGTTTTCCCCTCAGGCACCGGGGAGCTGTTTTTT.

The sample holds a few counts of this clonotype. This chain connects TRBV19 to TRBJ2-5, with TRBD1 identical over 10 bases. Germline V CDR1 and CDR2: LNHDA, SQIVND (reference sequence). This CDR3 spans 14 amino acids. V was clipped by 4 bases and J by 2 bases; unmatched bases: 1. CDR3 sequence (DNA): TGTGCCAGTAGTACGGACAGGGGGCAAGAGACCCAGTACTTC. It encodes CASSTDRGQETQYF.

This clonotype showed up just a few times. V usage is TRBV11-2 and J usage is TRBJ1-5, with a weak D call TRBD1 (5 bases). With 1 base removed from V and 4 bases from J, the gap between germline ends came to 14 bases. The CDR3 is made up of 16 amino acids. Germline V CDR1 and CDR2: SGHAT, FQNNGV. The CDR3 nucleotides read TGTGCCAGCAGCTTAGGGGGGGGGGGTAGTAATCAGCCCCAGCATTTT. This gives the protein CASSLGGGGSNQPQHF.

V is TRBV7-2 and J is TRBJ2-3, with D maybe TRBD2 (5 bases). The V and J ends lost 6 bases and 2 bases respectively, with 9 bases between them. CDR1 is SGHTA, CDR2 FQGNSA, per germline. The CDR3 totals 13 residues. CDR3 loop: CASRWTYTDTQYF. The DNA for the CDR3 is TGTGCCAGCAGATGGACTTACACAGATACGCAGTATTTT.

The chain carries TRBV2 and TRBJ2-6; no reliable D call. This CDR3 has 15 residues. Trimming stripped 4 bases from V and 4 bases from J, with 11 bases between. CDR1 and CDR2 from the germline V gene are SNHLY and FYNNEI. The CDR3 region has the DNA TGTGCCAGCAGTGGGTTAACAGCCGGGGCCAACGTCCTGACTTTC. It translates to CASSGLTAGANVLTF.

This clonotype was counted a few times. The rearrangement joins TRBV18 to TRBJ2-2; D may be TRBD2 (5 bases). The V gene's germline CDR1 is KGHSH and CDR2 LQKENI. CDR3 length: 15 residues. V lost 2 bases and J lost 6, with 13 bases in between. In DNA form, the CDR3 reads TGTGCCAGCTCACCATCTGTCTTCGGGGCCGGGGAGCTGTTTTTT. Translated: CASSPSVFGAGELFF. Supplemented by reference TRBV18 and TRBJ2-2, the full variable domain reads NAGVMQNPRHLVRRRGQEARLRCSPMKGHSHVYWYRQLPEEGLKFMVYLQKENIIDESGMPKERFSAEFPKEGPSILRIQQVVRGDSAAYFCASSPSVFGAGELFFGEGSRLTVL.

This clonotype was counted only a few times. This sequence joins TRBV5-5 and TRBJ2-5, with 13 bases that match TRBD2. CDR1 is SGHKS and CDR2 is YYEKEE in the germline V gene (reference sequence). CDR3 size: 16 residues. With V trimmed by 4 bases and J by 0 bases, 3 bases remained unmatched. The CDR3 spells CASSLGLAGYQETQYF. The CDR3 DNA is TGTGCCAGCAGCCTGGGACTAGCGGGGTACCAAGAGACCCAGTACTTC.

Ten or more counts support this clonotype. This chain joins TRBV4-3 and TRBJ2-7; 9 nucleotides line up with TRBD2. Germline V gene data show CDR1 as LGHNA and CDR2 as YSLEER. V lost 1 base to trimming and J lost 5 bases; unmatched junction nucleotides: 6. The CDR3 sequence is 15 residues long. CDR3 sequence: CASSQGTSDFDEQYF. The CDR3 coding sequence is TGCGCCAGCAGCCAAGGGACTAGCGATTTTGACGAGCAGTACTTC.

The chain links TRBV6-6 to TRBJ1-1; D remains ambiguous. Germline V gene sequence: CDR1 MNHNY, CDR2 SVGAGI (reference sequence). This CDR3 region has 15 residues. Trimming left V 0 bases short and J 0 bases short, with 8 bases between. In DNA form, the CDR3 reads TGTGCCAGCAGTTACTCGACCTACATGAACACTGAAGCTTTCTTT. Residues: CASSYSTYMNTEAFF.

Many counts were recorded for this clonotype. The chain has TRBV28 and TRBJ2-5, with D maybe TRBD1 (5 bases). The ends were cut back, 3 bases at V and 3 bases at J, with 17 bases in the middle. Per germline, CDR1 MDHEN and CDR2 SYDVKM. The CDR3 contains 16 residues. The CDR3 DNA reads as TGTGCCAGCAGTTTTTCGGACAAACAAAGAGAAGAGACCCAGTACTTC. As protein: CASSFSDKQREETQYF. The variable domain in full, completed from reference TRBV28 and TRBJ2-5, reads DVKVTQSSRYLVKRTGEKVFLECVQDMDHENMFWYRQDPGLGLRLIYFSYDVKMKEKGDIPEGYSVSREKKERFSLILESASTNQTSMYLCASSFSDKQREETQYFGPGTRLLVL.

V and J are TRBV14 and TRBJ2-3; D call uncertain. Germline V gene data show CDR1 as SGHDN and CDR2 as FVKESK. V gave up 0 bases and J gave up 6 bases, with 22 bases separating them. The CDR3 is 18 amino acids. CDR3 protein: CASSQDRRRIYVRDTQYF. In DNA form, the CDR3 reads TGTGCCAGCAGCCAAGATAGACGGCGAATTTACGTTCGCGATACGCAGTATTTT.

The chain employs TRBV10-3 and TRBJ1-1; possibly TRBD1 for D (5 bases). The V gene lost 6 bases and the J gene lost 6 bases, with 14 bases spanning the gap. In germline, CDR1 is ENHRY, CDR2 SYGVKD. This CDR3 has 13 residues. The CDR3 region is CAISQGGIPEAFF. In nucleotides, the CDR3 is TGTGCCATCAGCCAGGGAGGAATCCCTGAAGCTTTCTTT.

The chain employs TRBV2 and TRBJ1-1; D gene unclear. CDR1 and CDR2 (germline): SNHLY, FYNNEI. The CDR3 sequence is 10 residues long. V dropped 7 bases and J dropped 8 bases, with 8 bases sitting between them. The chain's CDR3 is CASNGVEAFF. In DNA form, the CDR3 reads TGTGCCAGCAACGGGGTGGAAGCTTTCTTT.

Points on this clonotype: A read error is possible here, since a much larger clone lies one base away. The gene calls are TRBV18 and TRBJ2-3, with D maybe TRBD2 (6 bases). Germline values: CDR1 KGHSH, CDR2 LQKENI. Trimming took 3 bases from V and 4 from J, leaving 11 bases between them. This CDR3 is 14 amino acids long. CDR3 DNA: TGTGCCAGCTCACCCATAGCGGTCGCAGATACGCAGTATTTT. It codes for CASSPIAVADTQYF.

The rearrangement uses TRBV9 and TRBJ2-3; D is possibly TRBD2 (6 bases). Germline CDR1 is SGDLS and CDR2 is YYNGEE. Deletions cut 0 bases from V and 2 bases from J, with 13 bases between. The CDR3 spans 16 residues. CDR3 residues: CASSVGSSGLTDTQYF. CDR3 nucleotides: TGTGCCAGCAGCGTAGGAAGTAGCGGCCTCACAGATACGCAGTATTTT.

This clonotype was counted a few times. CDR3 amino acids: CATIRGHGPYEQYF. In nucleotides, the CDR3 is TGTGCCACCATCAGGGGGCATGGACCCTACGAGCAGTACTTC. This chain connects TRBV24-1 to TRBJ2-7, with 8 bases fitting TRBD1. Germline lookup yields CDR1 KGHDR and CDR2 SFDVKD. The CDR3 covers 14 residues. Trimming at V came to 8 bases and at J to 2 bases, leaving 7 bases not matched to a gene.

This clonotype was detected a few times. The chain employs TRBV14 and TRBJ2-1, with a tentative D call TRBD1 (5 bases). The CDR3 runs 16 residues. Germline-derived CDR1 and CDR2 are SGHDN and FVKESK. Trimming shortened V by 0 bases and J by 3 bases, and 12 bases separated the two germline ends. The CDR3 DNA sequence: TGTGCCAGCAGCCAAGATTGGGGCAGGTTCTACAATGAGCAGTTCTTC. Protein product: CASSQDWGRFYNEQFF.